What follows is one T cell receptor beta chain and its context. Trimming shortened V by 1 base and J by 2 bases, and 9 bases separated the two germline ends. This CDR3 has 15 amino acids. CDR1 and CDR2 from the germline V gene are MGHRA and YSYEKL. The data stem from a study of control samples from healthy donors and cancer patients. Measured with immunoSEQ multiplex PCR; TCRdb has only the in-frame clones, and not every one. The sample includes more than 95,000 clones, 75% to 90% of them seen just once. The V call is TRBV4-1, the J call TRBJ1-5; no clear D. The sample comprised PBMCs. This receptor was identified in a woman aged 45-65 years with colorectal cancer. CDR3 DNA: TGCGCCAGCAGCCAAGTATCAATCGGCAATCAGCCCCAGCATTTT. Translated, it gives CASSQVSIGNQPQHF.